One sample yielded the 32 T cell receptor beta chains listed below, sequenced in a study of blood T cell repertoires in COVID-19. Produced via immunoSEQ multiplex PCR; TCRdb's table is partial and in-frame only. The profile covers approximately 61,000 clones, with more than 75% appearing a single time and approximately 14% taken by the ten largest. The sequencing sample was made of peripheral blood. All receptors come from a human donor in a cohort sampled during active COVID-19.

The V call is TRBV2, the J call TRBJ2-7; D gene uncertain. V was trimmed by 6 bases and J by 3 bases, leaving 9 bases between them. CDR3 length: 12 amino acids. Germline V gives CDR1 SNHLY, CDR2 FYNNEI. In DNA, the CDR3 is TGTGCCAGCAGCGCGAAAGACTACGAGCAGTACTTC. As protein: CASSAKDYEQYF.

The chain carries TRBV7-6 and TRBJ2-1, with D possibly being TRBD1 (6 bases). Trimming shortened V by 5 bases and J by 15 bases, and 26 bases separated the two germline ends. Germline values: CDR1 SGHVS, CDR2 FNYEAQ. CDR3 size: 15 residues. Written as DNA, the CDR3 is TGTGCCAGCAGCCCCACAATTGACAGGTCGAATCGGTTGTTCTTC. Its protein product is CASSPTIDRSNRLFF.

CDR3 protein: CASSMLPTNYGYTF. The CDR3 DNA reads TGTGCCAGTAGTATGCTTCCGACAAATTATGGCTACACCTTC. The chain couples TRBV19 to TRBJ1-2; no clear D gene. Trimming pared 3 bases from V and 5 bases from J, leaving 13 bases between. Germline V gene sequence: CDR1 LNHDA, CDR2 SQIVND (reference sequence). The CDR3 runs 14 residues. The entire variable domain, with the rest obtained from reference TRBV19 and TRBJ1-2, is as follows: DGGITQSPKYLFRKEGQNVTLSCEQNLNHDAMYWYRQDPGQGLRLIYYSQIVNDFQKGDIAEGYSVSREKKESFPLTVTSAQKNPTAFYLCASSMLPTNYGYTFGSGTRLTVV.

DNA of the CDR3: TGTGCCAGCAGCCCCGATAACCTGCCGGGACAGCGAACTCTAGCCAAAAACATTCAGTACTTC. Translated, it gives CASSPDNLPGQRTLAKNIQYF. The genes are TRBV7-8 and TRBJ2-4; TRBD1 aligns across 7 bases. This CDR3 contains 21 residues. The germline gives CDR1 SGHVS, CDR2 FQNEAQ. V shed 5 bases, J shed 0 bases, and the junction held 22 bases outside the gene matches.

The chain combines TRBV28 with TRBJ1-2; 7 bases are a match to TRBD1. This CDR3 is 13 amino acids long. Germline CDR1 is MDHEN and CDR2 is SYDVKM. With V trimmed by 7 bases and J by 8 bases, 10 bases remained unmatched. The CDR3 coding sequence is TGTGCCAGCAATTATAAGGGGGCCTTGGGCTACACCTTC. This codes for CASNYKGALGYTF.

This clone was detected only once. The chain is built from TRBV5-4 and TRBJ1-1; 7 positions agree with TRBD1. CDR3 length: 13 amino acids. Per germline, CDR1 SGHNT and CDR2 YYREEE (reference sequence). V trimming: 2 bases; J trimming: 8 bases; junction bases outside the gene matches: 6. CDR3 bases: TGTGCCAGCAGCTTAACAGGGGCCCGAGAAGCTTTCTTT. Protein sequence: CASSLTGAREAFF.

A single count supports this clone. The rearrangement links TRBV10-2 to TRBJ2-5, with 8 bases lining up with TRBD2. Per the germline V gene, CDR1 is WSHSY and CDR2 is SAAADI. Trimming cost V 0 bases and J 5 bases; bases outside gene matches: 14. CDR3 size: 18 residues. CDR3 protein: CASSESLGNGRARETQYF. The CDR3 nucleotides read TGCGCCAGCAGTGAGTCACTTGGAAACGGGAGGGCCAGGGAGACCCAGTACTTC.

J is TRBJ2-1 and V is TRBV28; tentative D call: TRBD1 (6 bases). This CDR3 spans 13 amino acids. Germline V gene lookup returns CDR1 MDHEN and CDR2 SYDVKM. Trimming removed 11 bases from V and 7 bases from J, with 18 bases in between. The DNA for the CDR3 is TGTGCCTCCCTGGACCAGGGGTATAATGAGCAGTTCTTC. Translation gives CASLDQGYNEQFF.

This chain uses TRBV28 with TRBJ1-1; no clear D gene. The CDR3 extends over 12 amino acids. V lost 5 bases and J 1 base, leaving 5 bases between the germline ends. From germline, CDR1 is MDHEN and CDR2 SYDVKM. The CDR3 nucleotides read TGTGCCAGCAGTGGCAGGAACACTGAAGCTTTCTTT. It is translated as CASSGRNTEAFF.

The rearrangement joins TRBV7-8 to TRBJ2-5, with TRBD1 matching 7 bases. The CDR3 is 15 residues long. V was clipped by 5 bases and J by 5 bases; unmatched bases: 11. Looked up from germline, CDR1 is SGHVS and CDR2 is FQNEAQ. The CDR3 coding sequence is TGTGCCAGCAGCCTTCGACAGGGAACCTCGGAGACCCAGTACTTC. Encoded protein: CASSLRQGTSETQYF.

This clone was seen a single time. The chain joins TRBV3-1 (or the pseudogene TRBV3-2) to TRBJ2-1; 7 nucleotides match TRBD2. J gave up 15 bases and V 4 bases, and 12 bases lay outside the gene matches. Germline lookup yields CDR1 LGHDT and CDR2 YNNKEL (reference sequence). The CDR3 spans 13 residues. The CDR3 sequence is CASSPGGMGYRFF. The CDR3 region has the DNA TGTGCCAGCAGCCCCGGGGGGATGGGATATCGGTTCTTC.

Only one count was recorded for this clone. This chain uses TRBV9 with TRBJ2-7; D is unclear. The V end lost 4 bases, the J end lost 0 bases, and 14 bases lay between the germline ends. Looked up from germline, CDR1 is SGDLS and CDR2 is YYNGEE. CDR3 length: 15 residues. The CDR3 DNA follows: TGTGCCAGCAGCCCCTTGGGCCTGTCCTCCTACGAGCAGTACTTC. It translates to CASSPLGLSSYEQYF.

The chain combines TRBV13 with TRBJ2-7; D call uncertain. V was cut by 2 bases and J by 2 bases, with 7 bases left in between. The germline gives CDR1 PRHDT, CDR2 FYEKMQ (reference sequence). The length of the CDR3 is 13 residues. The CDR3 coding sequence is TGTGCCAGCAGCTTATCACCGGCCTACGAGCAGTACTTC. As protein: CASSLSPAYEQYF.

CDR3 residues: CASSYSIQGGYNEQFF. The CDR3, as DNA: TGCGCCAGCAGCTACAGCATCCAGGGGGGTTACAATGAGCAGTTCTTC. The chain carries TRBV4-1 and TRBJ2-1, with a tentative D call TRBD1 (7 bases). Per germline, CDR1 MGHRA and CDR2 YSYEKL. Trimming pared 5 bases from V and 4 bases from J, leaving 18 bases between. The CDR3 has 16 amino acids.

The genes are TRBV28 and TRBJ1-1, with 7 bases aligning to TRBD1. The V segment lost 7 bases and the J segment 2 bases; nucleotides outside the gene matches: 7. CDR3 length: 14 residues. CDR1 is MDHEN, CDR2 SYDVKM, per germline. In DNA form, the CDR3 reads TGTGCCAGCATCTTAAACAGGGGAAACACTGAAGCTTTCTTT. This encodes CASILNRGNTEAFF.

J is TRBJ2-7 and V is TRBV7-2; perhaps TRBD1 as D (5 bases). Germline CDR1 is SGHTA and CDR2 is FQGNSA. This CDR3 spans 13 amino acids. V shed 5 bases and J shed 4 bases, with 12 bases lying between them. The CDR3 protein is CASSSRVLYEQYF. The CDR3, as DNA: TGTGCCAGCAGCAGCAGGGTTCTTTACGAGCAGTACTTC.

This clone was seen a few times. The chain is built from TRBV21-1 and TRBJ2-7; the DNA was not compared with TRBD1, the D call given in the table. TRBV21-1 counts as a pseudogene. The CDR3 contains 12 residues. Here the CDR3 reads CASSKNMDRVGF. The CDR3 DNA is TGTGCCAGCAGCAAAAATATGGACAGGGTTGGCTTC.

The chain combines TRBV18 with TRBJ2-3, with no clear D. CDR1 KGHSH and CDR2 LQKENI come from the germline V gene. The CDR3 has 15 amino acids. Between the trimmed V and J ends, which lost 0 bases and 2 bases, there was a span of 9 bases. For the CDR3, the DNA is TGTGCCAGCTCACCACCGGCACCAAACACAGATACGCAGTATTTT. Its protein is CASSPPAPNTDTQYF.

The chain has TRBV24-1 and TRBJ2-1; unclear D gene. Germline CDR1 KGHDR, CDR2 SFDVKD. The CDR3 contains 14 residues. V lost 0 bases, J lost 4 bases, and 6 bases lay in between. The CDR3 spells CATSDLTTYNEQFF. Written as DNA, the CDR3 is TGTGCCACCAGTGATTTGACGACTTACAATGAGCAGTTCTTC.

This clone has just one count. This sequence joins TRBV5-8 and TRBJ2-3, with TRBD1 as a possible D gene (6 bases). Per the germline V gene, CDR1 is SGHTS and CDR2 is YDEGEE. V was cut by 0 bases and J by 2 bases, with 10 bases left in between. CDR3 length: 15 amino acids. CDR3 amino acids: CASSLGTEITDTQYF. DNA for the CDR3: TGTGCCAGCAGCTTGGGGACAGAAATCACAGATACGCAGTATTTT.

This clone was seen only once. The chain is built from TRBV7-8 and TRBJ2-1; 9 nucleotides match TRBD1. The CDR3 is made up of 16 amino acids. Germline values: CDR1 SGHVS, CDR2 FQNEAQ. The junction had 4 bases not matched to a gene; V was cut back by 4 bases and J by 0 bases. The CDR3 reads CASSSGTGFSYNEQFF. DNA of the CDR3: TGTGCCAGCAGCTCCGGGACAGGGTTCTCCTACAATGAGCAGTTCTTC.

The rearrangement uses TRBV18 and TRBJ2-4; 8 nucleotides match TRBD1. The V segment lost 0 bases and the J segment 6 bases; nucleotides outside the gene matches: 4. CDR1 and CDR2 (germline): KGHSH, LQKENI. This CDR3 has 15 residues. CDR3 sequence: CASSPPSDRGNIQYF. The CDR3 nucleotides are TGTGCCAGCTCACCACCGAGCGACAGGGGAAACATTCAGTACTTC.

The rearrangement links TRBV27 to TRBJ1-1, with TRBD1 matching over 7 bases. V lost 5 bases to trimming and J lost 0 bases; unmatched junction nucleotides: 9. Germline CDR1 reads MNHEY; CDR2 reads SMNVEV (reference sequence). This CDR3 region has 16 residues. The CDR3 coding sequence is TGTGCCAGCAGTCTAAGACAGGGCCGTATGAACACTGAAGCTTTCTTT. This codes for CASSLRQGRMNTEAFF.

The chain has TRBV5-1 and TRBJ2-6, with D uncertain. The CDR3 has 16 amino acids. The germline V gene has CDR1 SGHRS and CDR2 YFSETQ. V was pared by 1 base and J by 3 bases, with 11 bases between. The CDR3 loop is CASSLTVASGANVLTF. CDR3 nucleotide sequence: TGCGCCAGCAGCTTGACAGTCGCAAGTGGGGCCAACGTCCTGACTTTC.

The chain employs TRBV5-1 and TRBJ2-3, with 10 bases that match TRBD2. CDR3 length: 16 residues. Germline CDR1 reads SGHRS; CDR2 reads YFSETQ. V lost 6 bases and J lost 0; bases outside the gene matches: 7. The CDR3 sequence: CASTIAGGSSTDTQYF. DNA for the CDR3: TGCGCCAGCACCATAGCGGGAGGCTCTAGCACAGATACGCAGTATTTT.

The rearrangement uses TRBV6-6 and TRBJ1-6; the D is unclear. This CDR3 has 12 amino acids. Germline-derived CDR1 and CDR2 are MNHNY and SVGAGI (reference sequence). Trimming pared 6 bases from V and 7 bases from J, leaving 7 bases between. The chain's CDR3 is CASSQWNSPLHF. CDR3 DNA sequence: TGTGCCAGCAGCCAGTGGAATTCACCCCTCCACTTT.

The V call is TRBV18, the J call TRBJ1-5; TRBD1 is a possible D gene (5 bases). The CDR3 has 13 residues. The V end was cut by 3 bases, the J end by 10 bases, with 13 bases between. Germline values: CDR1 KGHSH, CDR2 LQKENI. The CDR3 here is CASSPIPQGPQHF. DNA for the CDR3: TGTGCCAGCTCACCCATTCCCCAGGGACCCCAGCATTTT.

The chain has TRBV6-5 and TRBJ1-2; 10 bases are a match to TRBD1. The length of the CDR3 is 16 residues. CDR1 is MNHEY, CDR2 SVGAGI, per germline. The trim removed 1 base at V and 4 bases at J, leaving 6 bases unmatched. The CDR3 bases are TGTGCCAGCAGTTACTATAACGGACAGGGGGGCTATGGCTACACCTTC. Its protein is CASSYYNGQGGYGYTF.

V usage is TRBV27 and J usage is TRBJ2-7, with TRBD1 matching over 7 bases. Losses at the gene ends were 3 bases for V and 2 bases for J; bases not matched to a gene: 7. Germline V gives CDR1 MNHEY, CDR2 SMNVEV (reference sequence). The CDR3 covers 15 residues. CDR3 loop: CASSLVTGNPYEQYF. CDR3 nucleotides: TGTGCCAGCAGTTTGGTGACAGGGAACCCCTACGAGCAGTACTTC.

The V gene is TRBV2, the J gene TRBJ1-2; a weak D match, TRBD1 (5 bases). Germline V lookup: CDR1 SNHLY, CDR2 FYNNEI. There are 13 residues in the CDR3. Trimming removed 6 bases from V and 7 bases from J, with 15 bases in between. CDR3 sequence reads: CASRSGGATGYTF. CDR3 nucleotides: TGTGCCAGCAGGTCGGGAGGGGCAACTGGCTACACCTTC.

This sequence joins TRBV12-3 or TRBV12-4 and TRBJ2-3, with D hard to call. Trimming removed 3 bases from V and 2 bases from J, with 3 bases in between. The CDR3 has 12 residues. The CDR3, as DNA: TGTGCCAGCAGTTTCAACACAGATACGCAGTATTTT. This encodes CASSFNTDTQYF.

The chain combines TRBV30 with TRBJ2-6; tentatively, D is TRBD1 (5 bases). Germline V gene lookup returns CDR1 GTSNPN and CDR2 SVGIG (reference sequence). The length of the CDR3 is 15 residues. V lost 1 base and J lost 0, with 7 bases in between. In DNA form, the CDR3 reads TGTGCCTGGAGTGGACAGAACTCTGGGGCCAACGTCCTGACTTTC. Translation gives CAWSGQNSGANVLTF.